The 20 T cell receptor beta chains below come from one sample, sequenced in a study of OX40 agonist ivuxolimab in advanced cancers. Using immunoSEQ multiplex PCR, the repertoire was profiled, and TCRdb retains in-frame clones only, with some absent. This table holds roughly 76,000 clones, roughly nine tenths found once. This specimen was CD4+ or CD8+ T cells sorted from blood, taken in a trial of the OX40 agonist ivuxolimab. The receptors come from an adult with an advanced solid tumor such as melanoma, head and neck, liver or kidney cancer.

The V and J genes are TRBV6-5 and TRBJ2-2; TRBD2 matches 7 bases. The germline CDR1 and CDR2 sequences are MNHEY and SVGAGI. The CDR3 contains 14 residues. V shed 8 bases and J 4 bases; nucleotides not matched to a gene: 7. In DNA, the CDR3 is TGTGCCAGCGGGAGGGAGTGGGGCACCGGGGAGCTGTTTTTT. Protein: CASGREWGTGELFF.

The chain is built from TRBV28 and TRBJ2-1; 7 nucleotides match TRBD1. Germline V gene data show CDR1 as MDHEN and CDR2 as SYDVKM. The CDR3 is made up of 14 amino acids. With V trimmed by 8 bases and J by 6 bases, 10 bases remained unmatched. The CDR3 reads CASLLVGGSNEQFF. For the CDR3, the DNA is TGTGCCAGCCTCCTTGTAGGGGGCAGCAATGAGCAGTTCTTC.

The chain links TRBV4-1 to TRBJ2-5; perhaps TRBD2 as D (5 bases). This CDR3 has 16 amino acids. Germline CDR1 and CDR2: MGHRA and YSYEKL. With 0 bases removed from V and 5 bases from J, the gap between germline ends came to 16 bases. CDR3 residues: CASSQERVGTRETQYF. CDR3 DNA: TGCGCCAGCAGCCAAGAGAGGGTGGGCACGAGGGAGACCCAGTACTTC.

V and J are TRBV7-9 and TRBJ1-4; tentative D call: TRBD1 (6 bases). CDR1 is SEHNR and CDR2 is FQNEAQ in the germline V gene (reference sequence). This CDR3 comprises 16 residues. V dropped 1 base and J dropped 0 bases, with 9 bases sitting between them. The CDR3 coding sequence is TGTGCCAGCAGCTTAGACCGGACAGCAACTAATGAAAAACTGTTTTTT. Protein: CASSLDRTATNEKLFF.

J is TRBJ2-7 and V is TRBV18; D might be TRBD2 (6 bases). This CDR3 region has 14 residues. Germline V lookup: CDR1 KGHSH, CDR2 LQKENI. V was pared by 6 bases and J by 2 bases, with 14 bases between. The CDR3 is CASSDGTRAYEQYF. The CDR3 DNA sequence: TGTGCCAGCTCCGACGGGACTCGTGCCTACGAGCAGTACTTC.

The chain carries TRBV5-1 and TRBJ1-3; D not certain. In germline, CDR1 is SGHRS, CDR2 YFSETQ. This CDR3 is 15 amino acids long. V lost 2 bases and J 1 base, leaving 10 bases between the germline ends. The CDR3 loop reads CASSFDGVSGNTIYF. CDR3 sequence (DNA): TGCGCCAGCAGCTTCGACGGAGTTTCTGGAAACACCATATATTTT.

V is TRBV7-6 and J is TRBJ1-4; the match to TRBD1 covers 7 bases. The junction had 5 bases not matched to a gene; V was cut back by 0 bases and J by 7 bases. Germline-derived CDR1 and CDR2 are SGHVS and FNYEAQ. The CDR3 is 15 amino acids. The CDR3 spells CASSLAKGAGEKLFF. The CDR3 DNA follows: TGTGCCAGCAGCTTAGCGAAGGGGGCGGGTGAAAAACTGTTTTTT.

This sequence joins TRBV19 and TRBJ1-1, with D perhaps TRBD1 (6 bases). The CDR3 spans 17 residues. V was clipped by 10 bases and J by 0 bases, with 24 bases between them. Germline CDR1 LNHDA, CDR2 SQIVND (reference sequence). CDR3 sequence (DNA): TGTGCCACCGACTCCCGGGACAAGGCAACCTTGAACACTGAAGCTTTCTTT. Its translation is CATDSRDKATLNTEAFF.

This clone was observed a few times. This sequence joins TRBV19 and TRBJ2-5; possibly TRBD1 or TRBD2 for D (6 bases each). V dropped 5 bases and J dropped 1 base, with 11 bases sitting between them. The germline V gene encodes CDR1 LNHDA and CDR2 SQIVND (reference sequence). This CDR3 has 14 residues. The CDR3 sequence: CASSAGHLQETQYF. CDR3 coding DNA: TGTGCCAGTAGTGCGGGACACCTCCAAGAGACCCAGTACTTC.

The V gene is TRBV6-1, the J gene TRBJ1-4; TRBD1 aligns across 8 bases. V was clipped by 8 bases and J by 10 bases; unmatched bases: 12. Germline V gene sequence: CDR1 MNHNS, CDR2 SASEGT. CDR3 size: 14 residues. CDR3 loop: CASGTQGARGKLFF. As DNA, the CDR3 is TGTGCCAGCGGAACGCAGGGGGCGAGAGGAAAACTGTTTTTT.

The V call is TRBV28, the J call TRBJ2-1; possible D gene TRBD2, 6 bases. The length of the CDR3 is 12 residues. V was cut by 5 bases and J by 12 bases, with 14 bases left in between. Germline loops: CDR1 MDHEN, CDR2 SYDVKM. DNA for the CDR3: TGTGCCAGCAGTGGGGACTTTAGCTTGCAGTTCTTC. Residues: CASSGDFSLQFF.

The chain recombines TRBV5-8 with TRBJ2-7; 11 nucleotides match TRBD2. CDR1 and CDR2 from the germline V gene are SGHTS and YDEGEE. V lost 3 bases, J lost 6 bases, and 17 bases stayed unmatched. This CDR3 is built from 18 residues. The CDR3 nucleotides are TGTGCCAGCAGCTCGCGACTGGGGATTATAGCGGGAGGGAGCGAGCAGTACTTC. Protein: CASSSRLGIIAGGSEQYF.

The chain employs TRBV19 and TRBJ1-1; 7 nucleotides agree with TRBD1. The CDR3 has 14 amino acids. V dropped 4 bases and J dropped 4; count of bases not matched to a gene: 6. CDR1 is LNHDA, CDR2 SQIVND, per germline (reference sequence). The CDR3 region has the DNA TGTGCCAGTAGTACCACAGGGGTGAGCACTGAAGCTTTCTTT. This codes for CASSTTGVSTEAFF.

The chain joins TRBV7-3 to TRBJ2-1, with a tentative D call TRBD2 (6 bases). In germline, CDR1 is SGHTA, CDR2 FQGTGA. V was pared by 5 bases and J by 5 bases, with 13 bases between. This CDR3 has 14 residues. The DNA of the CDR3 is TGTGCCAGCAGCCCCGACCGACTAGACAATGAGCAGTTCTTC. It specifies CASSPDRLDNEQFF. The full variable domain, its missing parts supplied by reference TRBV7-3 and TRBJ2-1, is GAGVSQTPSNKVTEKGKYVELRCDPISGHTALYWYRQSLGQGPEFLIYFQGTGAADDSGLPNDRFFAVRPEGSVSTLKIQRTERGDSAVYLCASSPDRLDNEQFFGPGTRLTVL.

Here the CDR3 reads CASTALGGDLAKNIQYF. DNA of the CDR3: TGTGCCAGCACTGCTTTAGGCGGAGATTTAGCCAAAAACATTCAGTACTTC. This sequence joins TRBV28 and TRBJ2-4; D gene ambiguous. CDR3 length equals 17 residues. Germline values: CDR1 MDHEN, CDR2 SYDVKM. The V and J ends lost 7 bases and 0 bases respectively, with 19 bases between them.

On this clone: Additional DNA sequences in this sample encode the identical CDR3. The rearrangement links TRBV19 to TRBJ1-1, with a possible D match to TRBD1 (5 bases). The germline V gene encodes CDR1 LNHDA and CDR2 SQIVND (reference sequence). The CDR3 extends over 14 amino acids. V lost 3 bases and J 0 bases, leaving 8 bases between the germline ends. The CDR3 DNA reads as TGTGCCAGTAGTATCCAGGGTCTGAACACTGAAGCTTTCTTT. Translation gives CASSIQGLNTEAFF.

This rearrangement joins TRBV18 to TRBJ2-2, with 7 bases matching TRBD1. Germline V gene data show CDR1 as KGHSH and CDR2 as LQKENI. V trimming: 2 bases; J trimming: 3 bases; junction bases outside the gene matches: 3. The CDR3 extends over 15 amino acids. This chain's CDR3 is CASSPNRGDTGELFF. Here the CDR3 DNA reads TGTGCCAGCTCACCAAACAGGGGAGACACCGGGGAGCTGTTTTTT.

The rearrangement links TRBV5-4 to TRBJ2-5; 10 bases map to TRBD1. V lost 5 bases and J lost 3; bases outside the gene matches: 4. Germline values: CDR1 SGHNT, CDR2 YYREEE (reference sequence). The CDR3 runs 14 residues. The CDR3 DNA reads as TGTGCCAGCAGACCAGGGACAGGGGAAGAGACCCAGTACTTC. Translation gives CASRPGTGEETQYF.

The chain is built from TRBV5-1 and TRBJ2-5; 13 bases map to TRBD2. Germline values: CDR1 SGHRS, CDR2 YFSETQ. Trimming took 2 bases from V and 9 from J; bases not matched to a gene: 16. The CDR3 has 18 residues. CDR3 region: CASSFQLAGGSEGGSQYF. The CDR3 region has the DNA TGCGCCAGCAGCTTCCAACTAGCGGGAGGGTCAGAAGGCGGGTCCCAGTACTTC.

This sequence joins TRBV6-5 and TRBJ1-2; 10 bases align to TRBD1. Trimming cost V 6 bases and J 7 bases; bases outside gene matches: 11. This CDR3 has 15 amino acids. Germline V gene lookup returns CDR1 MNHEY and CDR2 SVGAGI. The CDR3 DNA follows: TGTGCCAGCAGACCGAGATTGACAGGGGGCAGTGGCTACACCTTC. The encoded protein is CASRPRLTGGSGYTF.